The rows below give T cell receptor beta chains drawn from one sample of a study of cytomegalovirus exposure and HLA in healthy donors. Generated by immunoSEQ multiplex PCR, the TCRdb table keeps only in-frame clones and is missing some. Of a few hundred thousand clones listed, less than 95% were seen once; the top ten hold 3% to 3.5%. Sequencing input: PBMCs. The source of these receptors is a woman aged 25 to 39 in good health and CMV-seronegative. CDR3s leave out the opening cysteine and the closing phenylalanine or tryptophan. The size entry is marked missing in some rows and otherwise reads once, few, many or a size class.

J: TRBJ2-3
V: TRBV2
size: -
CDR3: ASSVFSGITDTQY

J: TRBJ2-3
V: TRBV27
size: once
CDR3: ASSSRTGYTDTQY

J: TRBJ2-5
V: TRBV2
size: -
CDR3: ASSSGPGPLVETQY

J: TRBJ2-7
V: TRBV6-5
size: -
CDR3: ASSLLYEQY

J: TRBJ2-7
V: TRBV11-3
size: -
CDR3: ASSSGPLEEQY

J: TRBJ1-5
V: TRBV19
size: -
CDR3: ASSGVGGNQPQH

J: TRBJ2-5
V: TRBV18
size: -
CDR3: ASSPGRGETQY

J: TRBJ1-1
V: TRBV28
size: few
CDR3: ASSLGTEAF

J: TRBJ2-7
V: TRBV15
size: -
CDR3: ATSRDPASSYEQY

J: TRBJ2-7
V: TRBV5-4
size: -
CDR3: ASSFTSGSNEQY

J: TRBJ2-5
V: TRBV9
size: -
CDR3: ASSGRLAGGPVETQY

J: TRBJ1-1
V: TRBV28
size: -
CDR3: ASSFRGMANTEAF

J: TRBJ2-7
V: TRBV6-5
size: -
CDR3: ASSPDRAYEQY

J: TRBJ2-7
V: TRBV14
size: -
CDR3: ASSQDRHEQY